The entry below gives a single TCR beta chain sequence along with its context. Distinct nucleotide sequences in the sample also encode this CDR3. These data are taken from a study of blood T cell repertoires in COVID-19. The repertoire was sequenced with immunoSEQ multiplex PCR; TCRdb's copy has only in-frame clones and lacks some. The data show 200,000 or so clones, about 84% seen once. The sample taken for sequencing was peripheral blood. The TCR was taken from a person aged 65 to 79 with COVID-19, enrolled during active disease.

The CDR3 DNA is TGTGCCAGCAGTGAATCGGGCAGGGGCTACGAGCAGTACTTC. It yields the protein CASSESGRGYEQYF. This rearrangement joins TRBV2 to TRBJ2-7, with a tentative D call TRBD1 (6 bases). This CDR3 spans 14 amino acids. V was pared by 2 bases and J by 3 bases, with 11 bases between. Looked up from germline, CDR1 is SNHLY and CDR2 is FYNNEI.